This T cell receptor beta chain was profiled in a study of response to subunit inactivated influenza vaccine. Study-level points and caveats: The authors put forward the suggestion that each seasonal influenza vaccination may bring in only a limited number of new T cells.

TCRdb re-called the RT-PCR reads with MiXCR, one entry per CDR3 protein. The sample holds 500,000 to 600,000 distinct CDR3 sequences, approximately 15% seen once. For this clonotype: Its matching antigen is unknown.

The CDR3 has 14 amino acids. Germline lookup yields CDR1 SGHDN and CDR2 FVKESK. The V gene lost 4 bases and the J gene lost 0 bases, with 9 bases spanning the gap. The V call is TRBV14, the J call TRBJ2-5; D ambiguous. The sequence came from a man aged 45 to 75 who received an inactivated influenza vaccine. Sample: CD4+ T cells sorted from PBMCs, taken less than 30 months after vaccination. CDR3 DNA sequence: TGTGCCAGCAGCCCCTTTGCAGACCAAGAGACCCAGTACTTC. Translated: CASSPFADQETQYF.